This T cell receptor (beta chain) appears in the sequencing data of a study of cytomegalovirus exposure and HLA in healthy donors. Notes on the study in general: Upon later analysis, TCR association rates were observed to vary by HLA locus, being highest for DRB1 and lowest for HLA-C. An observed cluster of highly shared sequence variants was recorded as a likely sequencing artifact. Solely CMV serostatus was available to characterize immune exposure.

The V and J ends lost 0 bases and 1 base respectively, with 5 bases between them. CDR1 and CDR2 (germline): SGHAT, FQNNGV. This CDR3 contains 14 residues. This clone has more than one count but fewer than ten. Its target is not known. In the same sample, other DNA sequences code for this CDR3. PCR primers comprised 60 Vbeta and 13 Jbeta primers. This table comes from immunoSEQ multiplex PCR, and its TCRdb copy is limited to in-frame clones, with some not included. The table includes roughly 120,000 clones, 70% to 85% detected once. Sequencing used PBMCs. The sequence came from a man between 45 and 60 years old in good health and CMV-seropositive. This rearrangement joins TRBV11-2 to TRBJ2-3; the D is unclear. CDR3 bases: TGTGCCAGCAGCTTAGACCAGGGCACAGATACGCAGTATTTT. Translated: CASSLDQGTDTQYF. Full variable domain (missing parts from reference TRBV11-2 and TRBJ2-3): EAGVAQSPRYKIIEKRQSVAFWCNPISGHATLYWYQQILGQGPKLLIQFQNNGVVDDSQLPKDRFSAERLKGVDSTLKIQPAKLEDSAVYLCASSLDQGTDTQYFGPGTRLTVL.